The rows below give T cell receptor beta chains drawn from one sample of a study of identical twins. Using its own MiXCR run on the 5' RACE reads, TCRdb lists one record per CDR3 protein. The sample contains fewer than 450,000 distinct CDR3 sequences, roughly 9% of which appear only once. The sequenced material came from naive T cells sorted from blood. These receptors were taken from a woman aged 50 to 60 in good health. CDR3s include the opening cysteine and the closing phenylalanine or tryptophan. D genes are given only for firm matches. Expanded clones get a size class; other rows say once, few or many, or leave the size out.

cdr3_aa: CASSAGTSDGYTF
cdr3_nt: TGTGCCAGCAGTGCCGGGACGTCGGATGGCTACACCTTC
j_call: TRBJ1-2
d_call: -
clone_size: -
v_call: TRBV12-3/TRBV12-4

cdr3_aa: CASSSDRAFGDTQYF
cdr3_nt: TGTGCCAGCAGCTCCGACAGGGCGTTCGGAGATACGCAGTATTTT
j_call: TRBJ2-3
d_call: TRBD1
clone_size: -
v_call: TRBV5-6

cdr3_aa: CASSLIRGSETQYF
cdr3_nt: TGCGCCAGCAGCTTGATTAGGGGATCGGAGACCCAGTACTTC
j_call: TRBJ2-5
d_call: -
clone_size: few
v_call: TRBV5-1

cdr3_aa: CASSFIGASEETQYF
cdr3_nt: TGCGCCAGCAGCTTTATAGGGGCTTCGGAGGAGACCCAGTACTTC
j_call: TRBJ2-5
d_call: -
clone_size: few
v_call: TRBV5-1

cdr3_aa: CASSAPTSGRTDTQYF
cdr3_nt: TGTGCCAGCAGCGCCCCGACTAGCGGGAGGACAGATACGCAGTATTTT
j_call: TRBJ2-3
d_call: TRBD2
clone_size: -
v_call: TRBV9

cdr3_aa: CSVEGDRSWPTEAFF
cdr3_nt: TGCAGCGTTGAAGGGGACAGGAGTTGGCCCACTGAAGCTTTCTTT
j_call: TRBJ1-1
d_call: TRBD1
clone_size: -
v_call: TRBV29-1

cdr3_aa: CASSPLRNEQYF
cdr3_nt: TGTGCCAGCAGCCCCCTTCGGAACGAGCAGTACTTC
j_call: TRBJ2-7
d_call: -
clone_size: many
v_call: TRBV11-1

cdr3_aa: CASSSDRGQTDTQYF
cdr3_nt: TGTGCCAGCAGTTCTGACAGAGGACAGACAGATACGCAGTATTTT
j_call: TRBJ2-3
d_call: -
clone_size: many
v_call: TRBV28

cdr3_aa: CASSYRVPEQYF
cdr3_nt: TGTGCCAGCAGTTACAGGGTTCCCGAGCAGTACTTC
j_call: TRBJ2-7
d_call: -
clone_size: few
v_call: TRBV6-6

cdr3_aa: CSASGKLSSYNEQFF
cdr3_nt: TGCAGTGCTAGCGGGAAACTAAGCTCCTACAATGAGCAGTTCTTC
j_call: TRBJ2-1
d_call: -
clone_size: -
v_call: TRBV20-1

cdr3_aa: CASSFVLSGANVLTF
cdr3_nt: TGTGCCAGCAGCTTTGTGCTCTCTGGGGCCAACGTCCTGACTTTC
j_call: TRBJ2-6
d_call: -
clone_size: -
v_call: TRBV5-6

cdr3_aa: CSVAQGSNQPQHF
cdr3_nt: TGCAGCGTTGCCCAAGGGAGCAATCAGCCCCAGCATTTT
j_call: TRBJ1-5
d_call: -
clone_size: many
v_call: TRBV29-1

cdr3_aa: CSATPGVGTDTQYF
cdr3_nt: TGCAGTGCAACCCCGGGAGTAGGTACAGATACGCAGTATTTT
j_call: TRBJ2-3
d_call: -
clone_size: few
v_call: TRBV20-1

cdr3_aa: CATSDLLAGGDDEQFF
cdr3_nt: TGTGCCACCAGTGATCTACTAGCGGGAGGAGACGATGAGCAGTTCTTC
j_call: TRBJ2-1
d_call: TRBD2
clone_size: many
v_call: TRBV24-1

cdr3_aa: CSAVAASYEQYF
cdr3_nt: TGCAGTGCGGTAGCGGCCTCCTACGAGCAGTACTTC
j_call: TRBJ2-7
d_call: -
clone_size: few
v_call: TRBV20-1

cdr3_aa: CASSAAGLAEFNEQFF
cdr3_nt: TGTGCCAGCAGCGCCGCCGGACTAGCGGAGTTCAATGAGCAGTTCTTC
j_call: TRBJ2-1
d_call: TRBD2
clone_size: -
v_call: TRBV7-8

cdr3_aa: CASRSGANVLTF
cdr3_nt: TGTGCCAGTAGATCCGGGGCCAACGTCCTGACTTTC
j_call: TRBJ2-6
d_call: -
clone_size: many
v_call: TRBV6-5

cdr3_aa: CASSYTTGTGDYEQYF
cdr3_nt: TGCGCCAGCAGCTACACAACCGGGACAGGCGACTACGAGCAGTACTTC
j_call: TRBJ2-7
d_call: TRBD1
clone_size: -
v_call: TRBV5-1

cdr3_aa: CASSQNHREYSNQPQHF
cdr3_nt: TGCGCCAGCAGCCAAAATCACAGAGAATATAGCAATCAGCCCCAGCATTTT
j_call: TRBJ1-5
d_call: -
clone_size: few
v_call: TRBV4-1

cdr3_aa: CASSSRTSGSGELFF
cdr3_nt: TGTGCCAGCAGTTCCCGGACTAGCGGGAGCGGGGAGCTGTTTTTT
j_call: TRBJ2-2
d_call: TRBD2
clone_size: few
v_call: TRBV6-1

cdr3_aa: CASSPDFLSYNEQFF
cdr3_nt: TGTGCCAGCAGCCCCGATTTTCTGTCCTACAATGAGCAGTTCTTC
j_call: TRBJ2-1
d_call: -
clone_size: -
v_call: TRBV12-3/TRBV12-4

cdr3_aa: CASSSSPGLETEAFF
cdr3_nt: TGTGCCAGCAGTTCATCCCCAGGGTTGGAGACTGAAGCTTTCTTT
j_call: TRBJ1-1
d_call: -
clone_size: many
v_call: TRBV27

cdr3_aa: CASSQSVGGYTF
cdr3_nt: TGTGCCAGCAGCCAAAGCGTAGGAGGCTACACCTTC
j_call: TRBJ1-2
d_call: -
clone_size: few
v_call: TRBV3-1

cdr3_aa: CASSLMTGVSEQFF
cdr3_nt: TGTGCCAGCAGCTTGATGACAGGGGTGAGTGAGCAGTTCTTC
j_call: TRBJ2-1
d_call: TRBD1
clone_size: few
v_call: TRBV11-1

cdr3_aa: CASSWTGGNEPQHF
cdr3_nt: TGTGCCAGCAGCTGGACAGGGGGCAATGAGCCCCAGCATTTT
j_call: TRBJ1-5
d_call: TRBD1
clone_size: -
v_call: TRBV7-9

cdr3_aa: CASSLVAGGSGEQFF
cdr3_nt: TGCGCCAGCAGCTTGGTGGCAGGGGGCTCGGGGGAGCAGTTCTTC
j_call: TRBJ2-1
d_call: TRBD1
clone_size: -
v_call: TRBV5-1

cdr3_aa: CASSEASSVSTDTQYF
cdr3_nt: TGTGCCAGCAGTGAAGCAAGCAGCGTCAGCACAGATACGCAGTATTTT
j_call: TRBJ2-3
d_call: -
clone_size: few
v_call: TRBV2

cdr3_aa: CSARASPVLSSYNEQFF
cdr3_nt: TGCAGTGCTAGGGCTAGCCCAGTCTTGAGCTCCTACAATGAGCAGTTCTTC
j_call: TRBJ2-1
d_call: -
clone_size: few
v_call: TRBV20-1

cdr3_aa: CASSQVGLRETQYF
cdr3_nt: TGCGCCAGCAGCCAAGTCGGGCTGCGAGAGACCCAGTACTTC
j_call: TRBJ2-5
d_call: -
clone_size: -
v_call: TRBV4-1

cdr3_aa: CASSVSRNTIYF
cdr3_nt: TGTGCCAGTAGTGTCAGCAGAAACACCATATATTTT
j_call: TRBJ1-3
d_call: -
clone_size: -
v_call: TRBV19

cdr3_aa: CSVSENNEQFF
cdr3_nt: TGCAGCGTTAGTGAGAACAATGAGCAGTTCTTC
j_call: TRBJ2-1
d_call: -
clone_size: -
v_call: TRBV29-1

cdr3_aa: CSAEAGGPDTQYF
cdr3_nt: TGCAGTGCTGAAGCGGGAGGGCCGGATACGCAGTATTTT
j_call: TRBJ2-3
d_call: TRBD2
clone_size: -
v_call: TRBV20-1

cdr3_aa: CASSFSGGAYNEQFF
cdr3_nt: TGCGCCAGCAGCTTCTCAGGGGGAGCCTACAATGAGCAGTTCTTC
j_call: TRBJ2-1
d_call: TRBD1
clone_size: few
v_call: TRBV5-1

cdr3_aa: CSATVGGDKQYF
cdr3_nt: TGCAGCGCAACGGTGGGGGGGGATAAGCAGTACTTC
j_call: TRBJ2-7
d_call: TRBD2
clone_size: few
v_call: TRBV20-1

cdr3_aa: CASVPDKRSNQPQHF
cdr3_nt: TGTGCCAGCGTTCCGGATAAGAGGAGCAATCAGCCCCAGCATTTT
j_call: TRBJ1-5
d_call: -
clone_size: -
v_call: TRBV21-1

cdr3_aa: CASSLGLAGILEQFF
cdr3_nt: TGTGCCAGTAGTTTAGGACTAGCGGGAATTTTAGAGCAGTTCTTC
j_call: TRBJ2-1
d_call: TRBD2
clone_size: few
v_call: TRBV19

cdr3_aa: CASSQALQGRGYTF
cdr3_nt: TGCGCCAGCAGCCAAGCCCTACAGGGTCGGGGCTACACCTTC
j_call: TRBJ1-2
d_call: -
clone_size: -
v_call: TRBV4-1

cdr3_aa: CSASQLAEAGTQYF
cdr3_nt: TGCAGTGCTAGTCAACTAGCGGAGGCGGGGACCCAGTACTTC
j_call: TRBJ2-5
d_call: TRBD2
clone_size: few
v_call: TRBV20-1

cdr3_aa: CASSLGTGLETQYF
cdr3_nt: TGCGCCAGCAGCTTAGGGACAGGGTTGGAGACCCAGTACTTC
j_call: TRBJ2-5
d_call: TRBD1
clone_size: many
v_call: TRBV5-1

cdr3_aa: CASSYLTGGPYNEQFF
cdr3_nt: TGTGCCAGCAGTTACTTAACAGGGGGCCCCTACAATGAGCAGTTCTTC
j_call: TRBJ2-1
d_call: TRBD1
clone_size: many
v_call: TRBV6-2/TRBV6-3

cdr3_aa: CASSHVTDTDTQYF
cdr3_nt: TGCGCCAGCAGCCACGTCACAGACACAGATACGCAGTATTTT
j_call: TRBJ2-3
d_call: -
clone_size: few
v_call: TRBV4-1

cdr3_aa: CASSAWTSGNTGELFF
cdr3_nt: TGTGCCAGCAGCGCCTGGACCTCGGGGAACACCGGGGAGCTGTTTTTT
j_call: TRBJ2-2
d_call: -
clone_size: -
v_call: TRBV9

cdr3_aa: CATKTGQGEQFF
cdr3_nt: TGTGCCACTAAGACAGGCCAGGGTGAGCAGTTCTTC
j_call: TRBJ2-1
d_call: -
clone_size: -
v_call: TRBV10-3

cdr3_aa: CASSSKWTSGSQETQYF
cdr3_nt: TGTGCCAGCAGCTCCAAATGGACTAGCGGGTCCCAAGAGACCCAGTACTTC
j_call: TRBJ2-5
d_call: TRBD2
clone_size: -
v_call: TRBV5-6

cdr3_aa: CASSFSGLVFTDTQYF
cdr3_nt: TGTGCCAGCAGCTTTTCCGGACTAGTGTTTACAGATACGCAGTATTTT
j_call: TRBJ2-3
d_call: TRBD2
clone_size: many
v_call: TRBV5-6

cdr3_aa: CSARRDSTYNEQFF
cdr3_nt: TGCAGTGCTAGGCGGGACAGTACTTACAATGAGCAGTTCTTC
j_call: TRBJ2-1
d_call: -
clone_size: few
v_call: TRBV20-1

cdr3_aa: CASSQGFGSANEKLFF
cdr3_nt: TGTGCCAGCAGCCAAGGGTTTGGCAGCGCTAATGAAAAACTGTTTTTT
j_call: TRBJ1-4
d_call: -
clone_size: many
v_call: TRBV14

cdr3_aa: CAISERLAGGGQETQYF
cdr3_nt: TGTGCCATCAGTGAACGACTAGCGGGAGGGGGTCAAGAGACCCAGTACTTC
j_call: TRBJ2-5
d_call: TRBD2
clone_size: few
v_call: TRBV10-3

cdr3_aa: CAIRTGTGPHEQYF
cdr3_nt: TGTGCCATCAGGACCGGGACAGGGCCCCACGAGCAGTACTTC
j_call: TRBJ2-7
d_call: TRBD1
clone_size: -
v_call: TRBV10-3

cdr3_aa: CASSRLGGYTF
cdr3_nt: TGTGCCAGCAGCCGCTTGGGTGGCTACACCTTC
j_call: TRBJ1-2
d_call: -
clone_size: many
v_call: TRBV14

cdr3_aa: CASSLVGGRGDTEAFF
cdr3_nt: TGTGCCAGCAGCTTGGTTGGCGGCAGGGGGGACACTGAAGCTTTCTTT
j_call: TRBJ1-1
d_call: TRBD1
clone_size: few
v_call: TRBV5-6

cdr3_aa: CSASDLQETQYF
cdr3_nt: TGCAGTGCTAGCGACTTACAAGAGACCCAGTACTTC
j_call: TRBJ2-5
d_call: -
clone_size: few
v_call: TRBV20-1

cdr3_aa: CASSANRVDEQFF
cdr3_nt: TGTGCCAGCAGCGCCAACAGGGTTGATGAGCAGTTCTTC
j_call: TRBJ2-1
d_call: -
clone_size: -
v_call: TRBV7-6

cdr3_aa: CASSQERVGVGQFF
cdr3_nt: TGCGCCAGCAGCCAAGAGAGGGTCGGGGTGGGGCAGTTCTTC
j_call: TRBJ2-1
d_call: -
clone_size: -
v_call: TRBV4-1

cdr3_aa: CASSLIGGEAFF
cdr3_nt: TGTGCCAGCAGCTTAATAGGTGGTGAAGCTTTCTTT
j_call: TRBJ1-1
d_call: -
clone_size: -
v_call: TRBV7-9

cdr3_aa: CASSPRSYNEQFF
cdr3_nt: TGTGCCAGCAGCCCGAGGAGCTACAATGAGCAGTTCTTC
j_call: TRBJ2-1
d_call: -
clone_size: many
v_call: TRBV11-3

cdr3_aa: CASSLATGNYEQYF
cdr3_nt: TGTGCCAGCAGCTTAGCTACAGGGAACTACGAGCAGTACTTC
j_call: TRBJ2-7
d_call: -
clone_size: -
v_call: TRBV7-9